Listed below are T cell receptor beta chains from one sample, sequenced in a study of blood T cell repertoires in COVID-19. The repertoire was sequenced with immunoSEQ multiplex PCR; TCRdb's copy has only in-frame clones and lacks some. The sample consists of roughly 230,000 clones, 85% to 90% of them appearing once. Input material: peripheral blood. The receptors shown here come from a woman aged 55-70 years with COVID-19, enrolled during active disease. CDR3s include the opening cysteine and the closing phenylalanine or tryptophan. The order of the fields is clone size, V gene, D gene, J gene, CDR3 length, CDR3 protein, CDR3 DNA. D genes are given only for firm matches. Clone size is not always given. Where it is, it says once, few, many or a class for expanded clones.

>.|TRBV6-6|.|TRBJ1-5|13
CASTTVSNQPQHF
TGTGCCAGCACGACAGTTAGCAATCAGCCCCAGCATTTT
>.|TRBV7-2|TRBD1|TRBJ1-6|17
CASSLGGNRGRNSPLHF
TGTGCCAGCAGCTTAGGAGGCAACAGGGGTCGGAATTCACCCCTCCACTTT
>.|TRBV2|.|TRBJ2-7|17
CASSEARYLQGGYEQYF
TGTGCCAGCAGTGAAGCCCGATACTTACAGGGTGGCTACGAGCAGTACTTC
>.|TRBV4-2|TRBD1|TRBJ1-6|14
CASSQDWTGRPLHF
TGTGCCAGCAGCCAAGATTGGACAGGGCGGCCCCTCCACTTT
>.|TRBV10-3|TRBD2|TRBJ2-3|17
CAITKTSGGAGTDTQYF
TGTGCCATCACGAAGACTAGCGGGGGGGCCGGCACAGATACGCAGTATTTT
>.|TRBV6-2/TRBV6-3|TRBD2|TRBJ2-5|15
CASSTGLAGAETQYF
TGTGCCAGCAGTACCGGACTAGCGGGGGCAGAGACCCAGTACTTC
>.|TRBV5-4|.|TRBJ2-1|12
CASSYMYNEQFF
TGTGCCAGCAGCTACATGTACAATGAGCAGTTCTTC
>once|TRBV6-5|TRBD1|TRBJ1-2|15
CASRKQGQPTYGYTF
TGTGCCAGCAGAAAACAGGGACAGCCTACCTATGGCTACACCTTC
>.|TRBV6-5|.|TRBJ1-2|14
CASSYSPGVYGYTF
TGTGCCAGCAGTTACTCTCCGGGGGTCTATGGCTACACCTTC
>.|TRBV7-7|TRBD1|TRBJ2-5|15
CASSPGTGEGETQYF
TGTGCTAGCAGCCCTGGGACAGGGGAGGGAGAGACCCAGTACTTC
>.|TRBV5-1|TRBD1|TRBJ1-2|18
CASSLEASRTGVSRGYTF
TGCGCCAGCAGCTTGGAGGCCTCTCGGACAGGGGTTTCTCGTGGCTACACCTTC
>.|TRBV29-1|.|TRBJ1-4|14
CSVSEGLTNEKLFF
TGCAGCGTTTCAGAGGGCCTAACTAATGAAAAACTGTTTTTT
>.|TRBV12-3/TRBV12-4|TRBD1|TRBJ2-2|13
CASSRTGSGELFF
TGTGCCAGCAGTCGGACAGGGTCCGGGGAGCTGTTTTTT
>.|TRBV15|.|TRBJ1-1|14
CATSRDRRNTEAFF
TGTGCCACCAGCAGAGATCGGAGGAACACTGAAGCTTTCTTT
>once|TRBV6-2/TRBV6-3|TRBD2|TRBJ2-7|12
CASSGGGFEQYF
TGTGCCAGCAGCGGGGGGGGTTTCGAGCAGTACTTC
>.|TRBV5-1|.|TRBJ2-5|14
CASGPGENQETQYF
TGCGCCAGCGGTCCAGGGGAAAACCAAGAGACCCAGTACTTC
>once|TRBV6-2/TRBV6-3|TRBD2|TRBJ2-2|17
CASSWTRAGGNTGELFF
TGTGCCAGCAGTTGGACACGCGCGGGGGGGAACACCGGGGAGCTGTTTTTT